This T cell receptor (beta chain) derives from a study of T cell repertoires in cytomegalovirus infection. As for the study in general: Matching HLA type and CMV infection were both indicated by public TCR beta signatures. Whole-study results and caveats: Cumulative public TCR beta family frequency identified CMV carriers with the relevant HLA. HLA-C-restricted CMV-specific TCR beta clonotypes prevailed in the ex vivo response.

In TCRdb, the reads were re-called with MiXCR into one record per CDR3 protein. The sample gives 800,000 to 950,000 distinct CDR3 sequences, 30% to 35% of which show up once; 9.5% to 15% is in the top ten. Germline-derived CDR1 and CDR2 are SGHVS and FNYEAQ. V lost 5 bases, J lost 5 bases, and 7 bases stayed unmatched. The CDR3 sequence is 15 residues long. This clonotype has just a few counts. Antigen specificity is unknown. The sample consisted of cultured CD8+ T cells from PBMCs, taken from culture after CMV antigen stimulation. The chain links TRBV7-6 to TRBJ2-2; 8 bases align to TRBD2. The clonotype comes from a human donor in good health (CMV status not recorded). Some clones in this sample may be carry-over from other donors' samples. The CDR3 protein is CASSNGRVGTGELFF. As DNA, the CDR3 is TGTGCCAGCAGCAACGGGAGGGTTGGAACCGGGGAGCTGTTTTTT. The full variable domain, with the rest looked up from reference TRBV7-6 and TRBJ2-2, is GAGVSQSPRYKVTKRGQDVALRCDPISGHVSLYWYRQALGQGPEFLTYFNYEAQQDKSGLPNDRFSAERPEGSISTLTIQRTEQRDSAMYRCASSNGRVGTGELFFGEGSRLTVL.